This T cell receptor (beta chain) was recorded in a study of Ad26.COV2.S vaccination and SARS-CoV-2 variants. Specified treatment: some 20 received Ad26.COV2.S at low or high dose, single or two shots; a few received placebo; per-sample allocation not given. The investigators took samples on day 63 after the first vaccine or placebo injection. Vaccination employed an Ad26 vector expressing the Wuhan-strain SARS-CoV-2 spike. Libraries were prepared by immunoSEQ multiplex PCR; TCRdb keeps only in-frame clonotypes and omits some of them. The data show 380,000 or so clones, roughly 89% seen once. This CDR3 region has 15 residues. The germline V gene has CDR1 MNHEY and CDR2 SMNVEV (reference sequence). The J segment lost 4 bases and the V segment lost 4 bases, leaving 4 bases of the junction unmatched.

V gene TRBV27 combines with J gene TRBJ2-2; 9 nucleotides match TRBD1. This receptor was identified in a person aged 18-60 years who received the Ad26.COV2.S COVID-19 vaccine or a placebo. Sequenced here: peripheral blood, sampled in a trial of Ad26.COV2.S vaccine versus placebo. The CDR3 loop is CASSSRQGGTGELFF. The CDR3 DNA reads TGTGCCAGCAGTTCTCGACAGGGGGGCACCGGGGAGCTGTTTTTT.